The 27 T cell receptor beta chains below were found in one sample sequenced in a study of identical twins. Each CDR3 protein is one row after TCRdb ran MiXCR on the 5' RACE reads. Here the sample spans roughly 1.6 million distinct CDR3 sequences, more than 30% being singletons. Sequenced: cord blood. The origin of the receptors is a newborn girl in good health.

This clonotype was seen more than once but under ten times. The chain is built from TRBV25-1 and TRBJ2-7, with a weak D call TRBD1 (6 bases). V gave up 7 bases and J gave up 6 bases, with 16 bases separating them. The CDR3 is made up of 13 amino acids. Germline loops: CDR1 MGHDK, CDR2 SYGVNS. The CDR3 DNA reads as TGTGCCAGCACCCGGGATTGGGGGCTCGAGCAGTACTTC. As protein: CASTRDWGLEQYF.

This clonotype was seen a handful of times. The chain employs TRBV12-3 or TRBV12-4 and TRBJ2-3; TRBD2 agrees at 8 bases. This CDR3 is 15 amino acids long. V shed 6 bases and J 2 bases; nucleotides not matched to a gene: 7. This CDR3 is CASSLERGYTDTQYF. For the CDR3, the DNA is TGTGCCAGCAGCCTCGAGCGGGGGTACACAGATACGCAGTATTTT.

The chain links TRBV7-9 to TRBJ2-7; 11 nucleotides align to TRBD2. V lost 2 bases to trimming and J lost 2 bases; unmatched junction nucleotides: 8. The CDR3 runs to 17 residues. Germline assignment: CDR1 SEHNR and CDR2 FQNEAQ (reference sequence). The CDR3 sequence is CASSLTLGTSGAYEQYF. CDR3 DNA sequence: TGTGCCAGCAGCTTAACCTTAGGGACTAGCGGTGCCTACGAGCAGTACTTC. The entire variable domain, with the rest obtained from reference TRBV7-9 and TRBJ2-7, is as follows: DTGVSQNPRHKITKRGQNVTFRCDPISEHNRLYWYRQTLGQGPEFLTYFQNEAQLEKSRLLSDRFSAERPKGSFSTLEIQRTEQGDSAMYLCASSLTLGTSGAYEQYFGPGTRLTVT.

This clonotype appeared a few times. The genes are TRBV21-1 and TRBJ1-2. TRBV21-1 is listed as a pseudogene. The CDR3 contains 15 residues. The CDR3 protein is CASSKEKKRHYGYTF. CDR3 bases: TGTGCCAGCAGCAAAGAAAAAAAAAGACACTATGGCTACACCTTC.

The CDR3 loop is CASSFTGTAKETQFF. CDR3 DNA sequence: TGTGCCAGCAGCTTTACCGGGACAGCTAAAGAGACCCAGTTCTTC. The chain employs TRBV7-9 and TRBJ2-5; 7 bases agree with TRBD1. The J call is doubtful: the DNA matches TRBJ2-1 better. Germline assignment: CDR1 SEHNR and CDR2 FQNEAQ (reference sequence). There are 15 residues in the CDR3.

The rearrangement uses TRBV20-1 and TRBJ1-2, with 10 nucleotides matching TRBD1. Germline CDR1 is DFQATT and CDR2 is SNEGSKA (reference sequence). This CDR3 has 14 residues. V shed 5 bases, J shed 4 bases, and the junction held 7 bases outside the gene matches. The CDR3 sequence is CSASGQGNGYGYTF. For the CDR3, the DNA is TGCAGTGCTTCGGGACAGGGGAACGGCTATGGCTACACCTTC.

This clonotype has only a few counts. V and J are TRBV6-1 and TRBJ1-2, with TRBD1 identical over 7 bases. V gave up 2 bases and J gave up 4 bases; unmatched junction bases: 13. CDR3 size: 17 residues. Per germline, CDR1 MNHNS and CDR2 SASEGT. CDR3 in DNA: TGTGCCAGCAGTGAAACAATCACCGGGACAGCGCTCTATGGCTACACCTTC. Its protein is CASSETITGTALYGYTF.

V and J are TRBV13 and TRBJ2-7; D possibly matches TRBD1 or TRBD2 (5 bases each). Trimming shortened V by 6 bases and J by 2 bases, and 17 bases separated the two germline ends. CDR3 length: 15 amino acids. CDR1 PRHDT and CDR2 FYEKMQ come from the germline V gene (reference sequence). This CDR3 reads CASSRLRDRAYEQYF. The CDR3 DNA reads as TGTGCCAGCAGTCGCCTCCGGGACCGAGCCTACGAGCAGTACTTC.

This clonotype was counted only a few times. This chain links TRBV20-1 with TRBJ2-4; 7 nucleotides agree with TRBD1. The V gene's germline CDR1 is DFQATT and CDR2 SNEGSKA (reference sequence). V was pared by 5 bases and J by 0 bases, with 7 bases of the junction left unmatched. CDR3 length: 15 residues. The CDR3 reads CSAGSGGLAKNIQYF. The CDR3 nucleotides read TGCAGTGCTGGATCAGGGGGTCTAGCCAAAAACATTCAGTACTTC.

This clonotype was counted only a few times. This chain connects TRBV7-9 to TRBJ2-7; D might be TRBD1 (5 bases). This CDR3 region has 16 residues. Trimming left V 1 base short and J 7 bases short, with 20 bases between. Germline V gene lookup returns CDR1 SEHNR and CDR2 FQNEAQ (reference sequence). The CDR3 DNA reads TGTGCCAGCAGCTTAGGAGCAGGGATCATTGACAATGAGCAGTACTTC. It is translated as CASSLGAGIIDNEQYF.

J is TRBJ1-4 and V is TRBV24-1, with D unclear. There are 16 residues in the CDR3. V gave up 1 base and J gave up 3 bases, with 11 bases separating them. Germline V CDR1 and CDR2: KGHDR, SFDVKD. The CDR3 sequence: CATSDLVDTANEKLFF. The CDR3 coding sequence is TGTGCCACCAGTGATTTAGTTGACACGGCTAATGAAAAACTGTTTTTT.

This clonotype came up a few times. The rearrangement uses TRBV7-8 and TRBJ2-6; TRBD1 matches 7 bases. The length of the CDR3 is 16 residues. CDR1 SGHVS and CDR2 FQNEAQ come from the germline V gene. The trim removed 3 bases at V and 0 bases at J, leaving 2 bases unmatched. CDR3 residues: CASSFGTVSGANVLTF. The CDR3 nucleotides read TGTGCCAGCAGCTTCGGGACAGTCTCTGGGGCCAACGTCCTGACTTTC.

The chain is built from TRBV7-2 and TRBJ1-2; TRBD1 is a possible D gene (6 bases). Germline lookup yields CDR1 SGHTA and CDR2 FQGNSA. The V end was cut by 5 bases, the J end by 4 bases, with 14 bases between. The CDR3 runs 14 residues. CDR3 region: CASSRQEWVYGYTF. The CDR3 nucleotides read TGTGCCAGCAGCCGACAGGAGTGGGTCTATGGCTACACCTTC. The whole variable domain, remainder taken from reference TRBV7-2 and TRBJ1-2, is GAGVSQSPSNKVTEKGKDVELRCDPISGHTALYWYRQSLGQGLEFLIYFQGNSAPDKSGLPSDRFSAERTGGSVSTLTIQRTQQEDSAVYLCASSRQEWVYGYTFGSGTRLTVV.

This clonotype was counted only a few times. The chain recombines TRBV4-1 with TRBJ2-7; D might be TRBD1 (6 bases). The CDR3 sequence is 13 residues long. Germline CDR1 is MGHRA and CDR2 is YSYEKL. The ends were cut back, 2 bases at V and 2 bases at J, with 7 bases in the middle. The CDR3 here is CASSQRDTYEQYF. CDR3 bases: TGCGCCAGCAGCCAAAGGGACACCTACGAGCAGTACTTC.

The gene calls are TRBV11-2 and TRBJ1-2, with D perhaps TRBD1 (6 bases). The CDR3 extends over 14 amino acids. Trimming left V 4 bases short and J 5 bases short, with 14 bases between. CDR1 and CDR2 (germline): SGHAT, FQNNGV. CDR3 sequence reads: CASSSSWGAYGYTF. The CDR3 DNA follows: TGTGCCAGCAGCTCCTCATGGGGGGCTTATGGCTACACCTTC. Full variable domain (remainder filled in from reference TRBV11-2 and TRBJ1-2): EAGVAQSPRYKIIEKRQSVAFWCNPISGHATLYWYQQILGQGPKLLIQFQNNGVVDDSQLPKDRFSAERLKGVDSTLKIQPAKLEDSAVYLCASSSSWGAYGYTFGSGTRLTVV.

As regards this clonotype: A much larger clone is a single base away; this may be a read error. This CDR3 is missing its conserved last phenylalanine or tryptophan, likely due to a read error. V is TRBV3-1 and J is TRBJ2-1; 7 bases fit TRBD2. The V segment lost 0 bases and the J segment 4 bases; nucleotides outside the gene matches: 0. Germline-derived CDR1 and CDR2 are LGHDT and YNNKEL (reference sequence). This CDR3 comprises 14 residues. This CDR3 reads CASSQERGYNEQFY. The CDR3 DNA reads as TGTGCCAGCAGCCAAGAGCGGGGGTACAATGAGCAGTTCTAC.

This clonotype has only a few counts. This sequence joins TRBV12-5 and TRBJ2-3; D unresolved. Germline assignment: CDR1 LGHNT and CDR2 FRNRAP. The CDR3 is made up of 11 amino acids. Deletions cut 6 bases from V and 8 bases from J, with 9 bases between. The CDR3 sequence is CASGRPGTQYF. Here the CDR3 DNA reads TGTGCTAGTGGACGACCGGGTACGCAGTATTTT.

This clonotype showed up just once. The chain combines TRBV2 with TRBJ1-1, with no clear D. Trimming shortened V by 6 bases and J by 8 bases, and 19 bases separated the two germline ends. Per germline, CDR1 SNHLY and CDR2 FYNNEI. CDR3 length: 14 residues. Here the CDR3 DNA reads TGTGCCAGCAGGAGGGCAGGAGTGGTTGACGAAGCTTTCTTT. It translates to CASRRAGVVDEAFF.

The rearrangement joins TRBV5-1 to TRBJ2-1; D is perhaps TRBD1 (6 bases). The germline gives CDR1 SGHRS, CDR2 YFSETQ. Deletions cut 0 bases from V and 3 bases from J, with 13 bases between. CDR3 length equals 16 residues. The CDR3 bases are TGCGCCAGCAGCTTGGATGGTCGGGGACACTACAATGAGCAGTTCTTC. As protein: CASSLDGRGHYNEQFF.

This chain links TRBV5-1 with TRBJ2-5; 7 positions agree with TRBD2. The J call could be wrong; TRBJ2-7 is a better fit for the DNA end. The CDR3 contains 15 residues. Germline V gene lookup returns CDR1 SGHRS and CDR2 YFSETQ. CDR3 sequence reads: CASSLETGGLDEQYF. The DNA of the CDR3 is TGCGCCAGCAGCTTGGAAACGGGAGGTCTGGACGAGCAGTACTTC.

This clonotype has a handful of counts. V gene TRBV28 combines with J gene TRBJ2-1; 10 bases map to TRBD2. Trimming removed 7 bases from V and 5 bases from J; junction bases left unmatched: 8. Germline CDR1 and CDR2: MDHEN and SYDVKM. This CDR3 spans 15 amino acids. The CDR3 bases are TGTGCCAGCACCTTGCCGGGACTAGCGAACAATGAGCAGTTCTTC. Amino acids: CASTLPGLANNEQFF.

In this sample, this clonotype turned up a few times. The chain is built from TRBV19 and TRBJ2-3; 7 bases match TRBD1. Losses at the gene ends were 4 bases for V and 2 bases for J; bases not matched to a gene: 6. This CDR3 spans 15 amino acids. Germline CDR1 LNHDA, CDR2 SQIVND (reference sequence). The CDR3 sequence: CASSTSQGVTDTQYF. The CDR3, as DNA: TGTGCCAGTAGTACCTCGCAGGGGGTCACAGATACGCAGTATTTT.

The chain couples TRBV6-6 to TRBJ1-1; D not certain. Germline lookup yields CDR1 MNHNY and CDR2 SVGAGI (reference sequence). V gave up 2 bases and J gave up 7 bases, with 11 bases separating them. The CDR3 runs to 13 residues. The CDR3 coding sequence is TGTGCCAGCAGTTACAGACGAGAGGGTGAAGCTTTCTTT. It codes for CASSYRREGEAFF.

The chain recombines TRBV2 with TRBJ2-3, with TRBD2 matching over 8 bases. The CDR3 contains 11 residues. Germline assignment: CDR1 SNHLY and CDR2 FYNNEI. Trimming took 10 bases from V and 8 from J; bases not matched to a gene: 5. CDR3 amino acids: CATDRGGTQYF. The CDR3 bases are TGTGCCACCGATCGGGGGGGTACGCAGTATTTT.

Of note for this clonotype: At one of its ends the junction is not consistent with the germline gene, which may arise from a read error. CDR3 residues: CATSESSGRHTNTQYF. CDR3 nucleotides: TGTGCCACCAGTGAGTCAAGTGGGAGGCACACAAATACGCAGTATTTT. The chain is built from TRBV24-1 and TRBJ2-3; possibly TRBD2 for D (6 bases). This CDR3 contains 16 residues. CDR1 and CDR2 (germline): KGHDR, SFDVKD.

A few counts support this clonotype. The gene calls are TRBV29-1 and TRBJ1-1; TRBD1 matches at 9 bases. The CDR3 has 15 amino acids. V lost 3 bases and J lost 5; bases outside the gene matches: 10. Germline V gene lookup returns CDR1 SQVTM and CDR2 ANQGSEA. The CDR3 sequence: CSVDGGTGMGTEAFF. CDR3 coding DNA: TGCAGCGTTGATGGCGGGACAGGGATGGGGACTGAAGCTTTCTTT.

In DNA, the CDR3 is TGTGCCATCAGTGAGTCCTTTCGCAGGGATAATTCACCCCTCCACTTT. This codes for CAISESFRRDNSPLHF. The chain combines TRBV10-3 with TRBJ1-6, with a possible D match to TRBD1 (5 bases). Trimming removed 0 bases at V and 5 bases at J, with 11 bases between. This CDR3 is built from 16 residues. Germline V CDR1 and CDR2: ENHRY, SYGVKD.